This T cell receptor beta chain was sequenced during a study of cytomegalovirus exposure and HLA in healthy donors. V lost 2 bases and J 7 bases, leaving 23 bases between the germline ends. The CDR3 totals 17 residues. Germline CDR1 PRHDT, CDR2 FYEKMQ (reference sequence). Amplification used 60 Vbeta primers and 13 Jbeta primers. The data were produced by immunoSEQ multiplex PCR, yet TCRdb's version contains in-frame clones alone and is incomplete. In the table there are under 150,000 clones, 80% to 85% of which are singletons. The chain is built from TRBV13 and TRBJ1-1, with D possibly TRBD1 on 5 matching bases. The TCR sequence derives from a human donor in good health. Specimen: PBMCs. In DNA, the CDR3 is TGTGCCAGCAGCTTACCTTTGGGGCTTGGGGGGGGGATTGAAGCTTTCTTT. It codes for CASSLPLGLGGGIEAFF.